These 13 T cell receptor beta chains came from one sample sequenced in a study of PD-1 blockade in classical Hodgkin lymphoma. Exposure to brentuximab vedotin varied, and each patient had relapsed following autologous stem cell transplantation. Clones were sequenced by immunoSEQ multiplex PCR, and TCRdb holds only the in-frame ones, with some missing. The sample records 43,000 or so clones, about three quarters being singletons. Material: peripheral blood mononuclear cells (PBMCs), obtained at baseline. The receptors originated from a human donor with classical Hodgkin lymphoma.

The genes are TRBV19 and TRBJ2-5; D is undetermined. V gave up 0 bases and J gave up 6 bases, with 11 bases separating them. This CDR3 is built from 14 residues. Germline CDR1 LNHDA, CDR2 SQIVND (reference sequence). CDR3 DNA sequence: TGTGCCAGTAGTATAGAAGGCATCCACAAGACCCAGTACTTC. It codes for CASSIEGIHKTQYF.

The chain links TRBV5-1 to TRBJ1-6, with D unresolved. The CDR3 has 16 amino acids. Germline V CDR1 and CDR2: SGHRS, YFSETQ. Trimming stripped 1 base from V and 0 bases from J, with 8 bases between. The DNA of the CDR3 is TGCGCCAGCAGCTTGCCAGGAGGCTCCTATAATTCACCCCTCCACTTT. Protein: CASSLPGGSYNSPLHF.

The chain uses TRBV7-9 and TRBJ1-3; perhaps TRBD1 as D (6 bases). Germline V gene data show CDR1 as SEHNR and CDR2 as FQNEAQ (reference sequence). V lost 5 bases, J lost 0 bases, and 14 bases lay in between. This CDR3 has 16 amino acids. The DNA of the CDR3 is TGTGCCAGCAGCGCCGACAGGACTCACTCTGGAAACACCATATATTTT. The encoded protein is CASSADRTHSGNTIYF.

This clone was counted only a few times. The chain joins TRBV6-1 to TRBJ2-3, with 7 positions matching TRBD1. CDR1 and CDR2 from the germline V gene are MNHNS and SASEGT. This CDR3 has 14 residues. The junction had 6 bases not matched to a gene; V was cut back by 7 bases and J by 2 bases. CDR3 loop: CASILGQITDTQYF. In nucleotides, the CDR3 is TGTGCCAGCATCCTGGGACAGATCACAGATACGCAGTATTTT.

The gene calls are TRBV9 and TRBJ1-1; 11 bases map to TRBD1. With 0 bases clipped from V and 7 bases from J, the junction kept 8 bases outside the gene matches. CDR3 length: 16 amino acids. Germline V gene sequence: CDR1 SGDLS, CDR2 YYNGEE. In DNA form, the CDR3 reads TGTGCCAGCAGCGTAGAGGGACAGGGGGGCCGCGTTGAAGCTTTCTTT. Its translation: CASSVEGQGGRVEAFF.

V is TRBV30 and J is TRBJ2-7; TRBD1 is a possible D gene (5 bases). The germline V gene has CDR1 GTSNPN and CDR2 SVGIG (reference sequence). V was shortened by 2 bases and J by 0 bases, with 11 bases between the two germline ends. This CDR3 has 14 residues. The CDR3 here is CAWSLTGGSYEQYF. The CDR3 DNA follows: TGTGCCTGGAGTTTAACAGGCGGCTCCTACGAGCAGTACTTC.

This clone was seen only once. This sequence joins TRBV6-5 and TRBJ1-1; unclear D gene. Looked up from germline, CDR1 is MNHEY and CDR2 is SVGAGI. The CDR3 totals 13 residues. The V end was cut by 2 bases, the J end by 2 bases, with 6 bases between. The CDR3 DNA is TGTGCCAGCAGTTACGGCACCAACACTGAAGCTTTCTTT. Translation: CASSYGTNTEAFF.

This clone showed up just once. J is TRBJ1-5 and V is TRBV2; 8 positions match TRBD1. The CDR3 extends over 17 amino acids. V was pared by 2 bases and J by 5 bases, with 11 bases of the junction left unmatched. Per the germline V gene, CDR1 is SNHLY and CDR2 is FYNNEI. CDR3 protein: CASSEIYGTGSDQPQHF. CDR3 nucleotides: TGTGCCAGCAGTGAAATTTATGGGACAGGTTCAGATCAGCCCCAGCATTTT.

V is TRBV18 and J is TRBJ1-2; D unresolved. The V gene's germline CDR1 is KGHSH and CDR2 LQKENI. Trimming stripped 6 bases from V and 7 bases from J, with 9 bases between. This CDR3 is built from 11 residues. The CDR3, as DNA: TGTGCCAGCTCTTCTCTAACTGGCTACACCTTC. This encodes CASSSLTGYTF.

This clone was observed a handful of times. V usage is TRBV2 and J usage is TRBJ2-7; the D gene is possibly TRBD1 (6 bases). V lost 7 bases and J 6 bases, leaving 19 bases between the germline ends. The CDR3 contains 14 residues. Germline CDR1 and CDR2: SNHLY and FYNNEI. CDR3 coding DNA: TGTGCCAGCAACCCCCAAGCAGGGGTCGGCGAGCAGTACTTC. Protein: CASNPQAGVGEQYF. Full variable domain (missing parts from reference TRBV2 and TRBJ2-7): EPEVTQTPSHQVTQMGQEVILRCVPISNHLYFYWYRQILGQKVEFLVSFYNNEISEKSEIFDDQFSVERPDGSNFTLKIRSTKLEDSAMYFCASNPQAGVGEQYFGPGTRLTVT.

The CDR3 DNA is TGTGCCAGCCAGTTGGGATTGGGGGGCTACACCTTC. Translated, it gives CASQLGLGGYTF. V gene TRBV6-5 combines with J gene TRBJ1-2, with D uncertain. This CDR3 region has 12 residues. Looked up from germline, CDR1 is MNHEY and CDR2 is SVGAGI. Trimming removed 8 bases at V and 8 bases at J, with 15 bases between.

The rearrangement links TRBV12-5 to TRBJ1-2; D is unclear. Germline V gives CDR1 LGHNT, CDR2 FRNRAP. Trimming cost V 1 base and J 3 bases, with 6 bases left between them. The CDR3 is 13 residues long. The CDR3 here is CASGLGTYYGYTF. The DNA for the CDR3 is TGTGCTAGTGGTTTGGGGACGTACTATGGCTACACCTTC.

The CDR3 loop is CASSPGTGPNTEAFF. CDR3 in DNA: TGCGCCAGCAGCCCAGGGACAGGCCCAAACACTGAAGCTTTCTTT. This chain joins TRBV5-1 and TRBJ1-1; 8 bases are shared with TRBD1. Germline-derived CDR1 and CDR2 are SGHRS and YFSETQ. V shed 4 bases, J shed 2 bases, and the junction held 7 bases outside the gene matches. This CDR3 comprises 15 residues.